These T cell receptor beta chains were read from a single sample in a study of T cell repertoires in cytomegalovirus infection. Their target antigens are unknown. TCRdb analysed the reads with MiXCR anew, one entry per CDR3 protein. The sample has approximately 990,000 distinct CDR3 sequences, 30% to 40% seen once. This material consisted of cultured CD8+ T cells from PBMCs, taken from culture after CMV antigen stimulation. The receptor set was obtained from a human donor in good health (CMV status not recorded). Some clones in this sample may be carry-over from other donors' samples. Both conserved end residues are part of each CDR3.

v_call	cdr3_aa
TRBV9	CASSVVGAGTQYF
TRBV27	CASSVWRGPGETQYF
TRBV19	CATGQSSGNTIYF
TRBV7-8	CASSLGPGQSNQPQHF
TRBV10-3	CAISEKGGAGRAGDTQYF
TRBV20-1	CSARGRIKEYTNYGYTF
TRBV10-2	CASSGAGFRAEAFF
TRBV7-6	CASSSLAGGRSETQYF
TRBV10-3	CAISETRSLEAFF
TRBV10-3	CAVGTGGKENGYTF
TRBV20-1	CSAPRPGGVSYNEQFF
TRBV7-8	CASTLATGSLVGELFF
TRBV11-2	CASSIQGGIAKNIQYF
TRBV7-6	CVSSSRPGGDTGELFF
TRBV12-3/TRBV12-4	CASTWGSQNSPLHF
TRBV6-6	CASSYNGWRNTEAFF
TRBV5-1	CASSLTLAGIQETQYF
TRBV20-1	CSARDGSRLNTEAFF
TRBV11-2	CASSLYPTGSNTGELFF
TRBV6-6	CASSYYMGAVKYNEQFF
TRBV7-8	CASSLVQSPLEETQYF
TRBV6-2/TRBV6-3	CATVLGPSTGELFF
TRBV20-1	CSAFYGYTF
TRBV7-6	CASSLVVSPETQYF
TRBV6-2/TRBV6-3	CASSFRQGSVPEAFF
TRBV4-1	CASSQDKGLSYEQYF
TRBV6-5	CASSYSSDLNTEAFF
TRBV7-9	CASTPNEGRAYNEQFF
TRBV2	CASSDLRHPNTGELFF
TRBV4-2	CASSQGQGPTNEKLFF
TRBV7-2	CASSLGPGVGSYNEQFF
TRBV2	CASSDEADFTDTQYF
TRBV29-1	CSVEWNNYGYTF
TRBV6-5	CASSDYSGSSGNTIYF
TRBV6-5	CASSYWGVEETQYF
TRBV5-5	CASSPGDRPTSYGYTF
TRBV28	CASSLNQPQHF
TRBV14	CASSLSPQGWDTEAFF
TRBV28	CASSLAQIHRDLLAKNIQYF
TRBV6-6	CASGGYPSTDTQYF
TRBV5-6	CASSLGLRQGAFF
TRBV10-2	CAKRSGGPGDTQYF
TRBV12-3/TRBV12-4	CASSRTADYMRF
TRBV7-8	CASSLQGQGTAEQYF
TRBV20-1	CSAKTPGQGTTEVAFF
TRBV4-1	CASSQLLAGSTDTQYF
TRBV7-9	CASSLEGKGLTEAFF
TRBV12-3/TRBV12-4	CASSLVLSDQPQHF
TRBV4-1	CASSQELHGYTF
TRBV27	CASSLWGYDALEDNSPLHF
TRBV10-3	CAISELGQGNRSGANVLTF
TRBV4-2	CASSQDKASPNNYGYTF
TRBV7-2	CASSSFWTDPGANVLTF
TRBV6-6	CASSYLGQGGLETQYF
TRBV24-1	CATSDGVEQFF
TRBV5-5	CASSFTGSYSNQPQHF
TRBV12-3/TRBV12-4	CASSLVMGVEQFF
TRBV11-2	CASSSLWETQYF